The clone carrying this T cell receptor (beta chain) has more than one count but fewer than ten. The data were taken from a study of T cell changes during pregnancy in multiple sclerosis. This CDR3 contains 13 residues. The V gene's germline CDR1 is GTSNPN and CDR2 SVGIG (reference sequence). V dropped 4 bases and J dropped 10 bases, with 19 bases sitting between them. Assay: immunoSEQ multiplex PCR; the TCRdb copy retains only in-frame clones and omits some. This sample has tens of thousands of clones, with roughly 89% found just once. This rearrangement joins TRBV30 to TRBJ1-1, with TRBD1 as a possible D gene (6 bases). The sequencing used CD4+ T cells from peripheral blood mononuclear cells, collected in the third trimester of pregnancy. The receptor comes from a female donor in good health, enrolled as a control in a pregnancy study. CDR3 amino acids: CAWNDVRGSGAFF. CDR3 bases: TGTGCCTGGAATGATGTCAGGGGCTCAGGAGCTTTCTTT.